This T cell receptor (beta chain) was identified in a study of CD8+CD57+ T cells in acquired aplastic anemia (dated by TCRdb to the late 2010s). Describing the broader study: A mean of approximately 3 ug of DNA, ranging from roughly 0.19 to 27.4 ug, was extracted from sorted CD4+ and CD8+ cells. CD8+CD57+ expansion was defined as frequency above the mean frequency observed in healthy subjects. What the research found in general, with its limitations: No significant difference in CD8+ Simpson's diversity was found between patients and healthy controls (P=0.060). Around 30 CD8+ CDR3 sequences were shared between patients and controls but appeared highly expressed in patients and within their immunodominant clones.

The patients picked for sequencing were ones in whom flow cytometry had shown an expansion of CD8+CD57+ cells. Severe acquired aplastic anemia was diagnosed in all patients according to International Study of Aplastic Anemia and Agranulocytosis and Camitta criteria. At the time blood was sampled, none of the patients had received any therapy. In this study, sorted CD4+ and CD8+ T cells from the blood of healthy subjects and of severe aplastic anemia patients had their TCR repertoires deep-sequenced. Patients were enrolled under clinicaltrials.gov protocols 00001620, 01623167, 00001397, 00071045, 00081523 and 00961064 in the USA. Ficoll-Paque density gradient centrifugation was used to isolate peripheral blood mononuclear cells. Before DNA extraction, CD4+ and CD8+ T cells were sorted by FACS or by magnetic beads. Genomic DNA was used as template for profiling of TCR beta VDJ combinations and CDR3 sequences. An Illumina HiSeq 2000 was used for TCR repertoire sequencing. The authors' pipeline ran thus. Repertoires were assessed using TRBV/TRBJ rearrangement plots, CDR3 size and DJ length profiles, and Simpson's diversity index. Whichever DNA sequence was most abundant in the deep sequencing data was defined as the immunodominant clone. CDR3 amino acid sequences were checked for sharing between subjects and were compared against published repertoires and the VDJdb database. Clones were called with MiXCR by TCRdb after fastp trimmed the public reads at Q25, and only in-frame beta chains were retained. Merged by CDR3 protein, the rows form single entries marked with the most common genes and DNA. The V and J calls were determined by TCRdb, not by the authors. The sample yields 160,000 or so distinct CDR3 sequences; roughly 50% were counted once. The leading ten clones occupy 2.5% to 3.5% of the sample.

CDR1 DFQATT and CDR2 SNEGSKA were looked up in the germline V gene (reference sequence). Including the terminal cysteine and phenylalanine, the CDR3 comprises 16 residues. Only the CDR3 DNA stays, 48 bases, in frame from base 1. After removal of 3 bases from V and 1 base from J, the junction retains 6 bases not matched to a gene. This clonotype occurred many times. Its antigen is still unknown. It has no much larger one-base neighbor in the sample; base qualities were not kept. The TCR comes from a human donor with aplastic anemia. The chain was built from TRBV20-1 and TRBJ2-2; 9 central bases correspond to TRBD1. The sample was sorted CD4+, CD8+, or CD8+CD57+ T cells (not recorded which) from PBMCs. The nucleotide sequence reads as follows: TGCAGTGCTAGTTTGACGGGACAGGGGAACACCGGGGAGCTGTTTTTT. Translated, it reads CSASLTGQGNTGELFF.